These T cell receptor beta chains were read from a single sample in a study of control samples from healthy donors and cancer patients. The repertoire was sequenced with immunoSEQ multiplex PCR; TCRdb's copy has only in-frame clones and lacks some. The table lists around 70,000 clones, less than 95% of them singletons. Source material: blood. The receptors originated from a woman aged 30 to 39 in good health. CDR3s include the opening cysteine and the closing phenylalanine or tryptophan. The order of the fields is clone size, CDR3 length, V gene, D gene, J gene, CDR3 DNA, CDR3 protein. A D gene is named only where the DNA matches it firmly. A row's size may be missing; if present it is once, few, many or a size class.

abundance: -; len: 15; v_gene: TRBV3-1/TRBV3-2; d_gene: TRBD2; j_gene: TRBJ2-5; CDR3nt: TGTGCCAGCAGCCAAGATGTACAGCGGGGAGAGACCCAGTACTTC; CDR3aa: CASSQDVQRGETQYF
abundance: -; len: 14; v_gene: TRBV27; d_gene: -; j_gene: TRBJ1-2; CDR3nt: TGTGCCAGCAGTTACTCCTTTCTCCTCGGCGGCTACACCTTC; CDR3aa: CASSYSFLLGGYTF
abundance: -; len: 14; v_gene: TRBV9; d_gene: TRBD2; j_gene: TRBJ2-3; CDR3nt: TGTGCCAGCAGCGTAGTACTAGCGGGGGGTCCGCAGTATTTT; CDR3aa: CASSVVLAGGPQYF
abundance: -; len: 13; v_gene: TRBV10-3; d_gene: -; j_gene: TRBJ1-2; CDR3nt: TGTGCCATCAAAGGACATGCGAAGGATGGCTACACCTTC; CDR3aa: CAIKGHAKDGYTF
abundance: -; len: 17; v_gene: TRBV14; d_gene: TRBD2; j_gene: TRBJ2-2; CDR3nt: TGTGCCAGCAGCGACCCCCCCGGGACTAGCGGGGCGGGGGAGCTGTTTTTT; CDR3aa: CASSDPPGTSGAGELFF
abundance: -; len: 13; v_gene: TRBV30; d_gene: -; j_gene: TRBJ1-6; CDR3nt: TGTGCCTGGCAAGGGAATTATAATTCACCCCTCCACTTT; CDR3aa: CAWQGNYNSPLHF
abundance: -; len: 16; v_gene: TRBV7-9; d_gene: -; j_gene: TRBJ1-1; CDR3nt: TGTGCCAGCAGCTCGCGCCCAGGGGTTGAGGACACTGAAGCTTTCTTT; CDR3aa: CASSSRPGVEDTEAFF
abundance: -; len: 14; v_gene: TRBV5-1; d_gene: -; j_gene: TRBJ1-1; CDR3nt: TGCGCCAGCAGCTTGGGTGGCGGGGGCACTGAAGCTTTCTTT; CDR3aa: CASSLGGGGTEAFF
abundance: -; len: 15; v_gene: TRBV7-9; d_gene: -; j_gene: TRBJ1-2; CDR3nt: TGTGCCAGCGTAGGGTCTTCCTCATCGGAATATGGCTACACCTTC; CDR3aa: CASVGSSSSEYGYTF
abundance: -; len: 15; v_gene: TRBV19; d_gene: -; j_gene: TRBJ1-3; CDR3nt: TGTGCCAGTAGTATAATAGGCAACCTAATGAACACCATATATTTT; CDR3aa: CASSIIGNLMNTIYF
abundance: -; len: 15; v_gene: TRBV6-5; d_gene: -; j_gene: TRBJ1-1; CDR3nt: TGTGCCAGCAGGCTAGGACAGCCTTATAACACTGAAGCTTTCTTT; CDR3aa: CASRLGQPYNTEAFF
abundance: -; len: 13; v_gene: TRBV27; d_gene: TRBD1; j_gene: TRBJ1-5; CDR3nt: TGTGCCAGCAGCCCACAGGGGGTGGGGGCCCAGCATTTT; CDR3aa: CASSPQGVGAQHF
abundance: -; len: 15; v_gene: TRBV6-4; d_gene: TRBD1; j_gene: TRBJ1-1; CDR3nt: TGTGCCAGCAGTGAAGAAGGGGGCGCATTCACTGAAGCTTTCTTT; CDR3aa: CASSEEGGAFTEAFF
abundance: -; len: 15; v_gene: TRBV14; d_gene: -; j_gene: TRBJ1-6; CDR3nt: TGTGCCAGCAGCCAAGGAAGCAGGGCCTCTTCACCCCTCCACTTT; CDR3aa: CASSQGSRASSPLHF
abundance: -; len: 16; v_gene: TRBV4-1; d_gene: -; j_gene: TRBJ2-2; CDR3nt: TGCGCCAGCAGCCTCGACTCCTATAGAGACACCGGGGAGCTGTTTTTT; CDR3aa: CASSLDSYRDTGELFF
abundance: -; len: 12; v_gene: TRBV6-5; d_gene: -; j_gene: TRBJ1-6; CDR3nt: TGTGCCAGCAGCCCACGGGGGTCACCCCTCCACTTT; CDR3aa: CASSPRGSPLHF
abundance: -; len: 16; v_gene: TRBV24-1; d_gene: TRBD1; j_gene: TRBJ1-1; CDR3nt: TGTGCCGTCTCGCCGGGACAGGGGTTTATGGACACTGAAGCTTTCTTT; CDR3aa: CAVSPGQGFMDTEAFF
abundance: -; len: 14; v_gene: TRBV28; d_gene: -; j_gene: TRBJ1-2; CDR3nt: TGTGCCAGCAGTTTCCCGACAGAGGGTTATGGCTACACCTTC; CDR3aa: CASSFPTEGYGYTF
abundance: -; len: 15; v_gene: TRBV5-1; d_gene: TRBD2; j_gene: TRBJ2-1; CDR3nt: TGCGCCAGCAGCTTGCGCCTAGCGGGGGGTAATGAGCAGTTCTTC; CDR3aa: CASSLRLAGGNEQFF
abundance: -; len: 11; v_gene: TRBV20-1; d_gene: -; j_gene: TRBJ2-3; CDR3nt: TGCAGTGCTAGTCCTTCAGATACGCAGTATTTT; CDR3aa: CSASPSDTQYF
abundance: -; len: 14; v_gene: TRBV2; d_gene: -; j_gene: TRBJ1-2; CDR3nt: TGTGCCAGCAGTGTGGCAGGGGAGACCTATGGCTACACCTTC; CDR3aa: CASSVAGETYGYTF
abundance: -; len: 15; v_gene: TRBV6-5; d_gene: TRBD2; j_gene: TRBJ2-1; CDR3nt: TGTGCCAGCAGCATAGCTAGCGGGGGGGCGGATGAGCAGTTCTTC; CDR3aa: CASSIASGGADEQFF
abundance: once; len: 11; v_gene: TRBV2; d_gene: -; j_gene: TRBJ1-4; CDR3nt: TGTGCCAGCAGTGAGACCAAAAAACTGTTTTTT; CDR3aa: CASSETKKLFF
abundance: -; len: 15; v_gene: TRBV9; d_gene: TRBD1; j_gene: TRBJ1-2; CDR3nt: TGTGCCAGCAGCCCACCGACAGGGGGGAACTATGGCTACACCTTC; CDR3aa: CASSPPTGGNYGYTF
abundance: -; len: 13; v_gene: TRBV6-9; d_gene: -; j_gene: TRBJ2-6; CDR3nt: TGTGCCAGTGGCCATTCGAGGGCCAACGTCCTGACTTTC; CDR3aa: CASGHSRANVLTF
abundance: once; len: 12; v_gene: TRBV28; d_gene: -; j_gene: TRBJ1-2; CDR3nt: TGTGCCAGCAGTTTAAAGGAACTTGGCTACACCTTC; CDR3aa: CASSLKELGYTF
abundance: -; len: 12; v_gene: TRBV7-9; d_gene: -; j_gene: TRBJ1-1; CDR3nt: TGTGCCAGCAGTACGGGGAACACTGAAGCTTTCTTT; CDR3aa: CASSTGNTEAFF
abundance: -; len: 14; v_gene: TRBV5-1; d_gene: -; j_gene: TRBJ1-1; CDR3nt: TGCGCCAGCAGCTCGACTGGGGGGAGAACTGAAGCTTTCTTT; CDR3aa: CASSSTGGRTEAFF
abundance: once; len: 12; v_gene: TRBV3-1/TRBV3-2; d_gene: -; j_gene: TRBJ1-6; CDR3nt: TGTGCCAGCAGCCAGGAGGGTTCACCCCTCCACTTT; CDR3aa: CASSQEGSPLHF
abundance: -; len: 15; v_gene: TRBV11-2; d_gene: -; j_gene: TRBJ1-6; CDR3nt: TGTGCCAGCAAAAAGGGAAGCTCCTATAATTCACCCCTCCACTTT; CDR3aa: CASKKGSSYNSPLHF
abundance: -; len: 16; v_gene: TRBV18; d_gene: TRBD1; j_gene: TRBJ1-3; CDR3nt: TGTGCCAGCTCCCCTGGACAGGGAGGATCTGGAAACACCATATATTTT; CDR3aa: CASSPGQGGSGNTIYF
abundance: once; len: 16; v_gene: TRBV27; d_gene: -; j_gene: TRBJ1-2; CDR3nt: TGTGCCAGCAGTTTTCGGGCAGGCCCCTCTAACTATGGCTACACCTTC; CDR3aa: CASSFRAGPSNYGYTF
abundance: -; len: 16; v_gene: TRBV30; d_gene: TRBD2; j_gene: TRBJ2-4; CDR3nt: TGTGCCTGGAGTGAGACGGGACTAGCGGGGGGAAACATTCAGTACTTC; CDR3aa: CAWSETGLAGGNIQYF
abundance: once; len: 12; v_gene: TRBV24-1; d_gene: -; j_gene: TRBJ1-5; CDR3nt: TGTGCCACCAGTGATCAGGCGGCGCCCCAGCATTTT; CDR3aa: CATSDQAAPQHF
abundance: -; len: 15; v_gene: TRBV3-1/TRBV3-2; d_gene: -; j_gene: TRBJ2-4; CDR3nt: TGTGCCAGCAGGTCCAACACGGACCTTAAAAACATTCAGTACTTC; CDR3aa: CASRSNTDLKNIQYF
abundance: -; len: 15; v_gene: TRBV27; d_gene: -; j_gene: TRBJ2-3; CDR3nt: TGTGCCAGCAGTTTATGGGGCAGGGGTACAGATACGCAGTATTTT; CDR3aa: CASSLWGRGTDTQYF
abundance: -; len: 14; v_gene: TRBV5-4; d_gene: -; j_gene: TRBJ2-3; CDR3nt: TGTGCCAGCAGATTCCGGAACACCACAGATACGCAGTATTTT; CDR3aa: CASRFRNTTDTQYF
abundance: -; len: 13; v_gene: TRBV19; d_gene: -; j_gene: TRBJ1-1; CDR3nt: TGTGCCAGTACCCAATGGAGGGAAGGTGAAGCTTTCTTT; CDR3aa: CASTQWREGEAFF
abundance: -; len: 17; v_gene: TRBV10-2; d_gene: -; j_gene: TRBJ1-1; CDR3nt: TGCGCCAGCAGTGCTCTGGGACTAGACCCAAATCCCCCTGAAGCTTTCTTT; CDR3aa: CASSALGLDPNPPEAFF
abundance: -; len: 14; v_gene: TRBV13; d_gene: -; j_gene: TRBJ2-1; CDR3nt: TGTGCCAGCAGGGAAGACAGCTCCTACAATGAGCAGTTCTTC; CDR3aa: CASREDSSYNEQFF
abundance: once; len: 14; v_gene: TRBV2; d_gene: -; j_gene: TRBJ1-1; CDR3nt: TGTGCCAGCAGTGGGGGGCGAGGGAACACTGAAGCTTTCTTT; CDR3aa: CASSGGRGNTEAFF
abundance: -; len: 16; v_gene: TRBV5-4; d_gene: -; j_gene: TRBJ2-1; CDR3nt: TGTGCCAGCAGCTTGGAGGGATCGAGCTCCTACAATGAGCAGTTCTTC; CDR3aa: CASSLEGSSSYNEQFF
abundance: -; len: 15; v_gene: TRBV7-9; d_gene: TRBD2; j_gene: TRBJ2-1; CDR3nt: TGTGCCAGCAGTCCTAGGGCGGGGGGGTACAATGAGCAGTTCTTC; CDR3aa: CASSPRAGGYNEQFF
abundance: -; len: 15; v_gene: TRBV6-5; d_gene: TRBD2; j_gene: TRBJ2-2; CDR3nt: TGTGCCAGCAGTTACGGATTAGCGGGGGGGAGGGAGCTGTTTTTT; CDR3aa: CASSYGLAGGRELFF
abundance: -; len: 16; v_gene: TRBV6-5; d_gene: -; j_gene: TRBJ1-5; CDR3nt: TGTGCCAGCAGTTACTCTTGGGGGCGCGGAATTCAGCCCCAGCATTTT; CDR3aa: CASSYSWGRGIQPQHF
abundance: once; len: 13; v_gene: TRBV27; d_gene: -; j_gene: TRBJ2-3; CDR3nt: TGTGCCAGCAGTTCCACTAAAGGAGATACGCAGTATTTT; CDR3aa: CASSSTKGDTQYF
abundance: -; len: 17; v_gene: TRBV5-1; d_gene: TRBD1; j_gene: TRBJ1-6; CDR3nt: TGCGCCAGCAGCCCCCGGGACAGGACCCATAGTAATTCACCCCTCCACTTT; CDR3aa: CASSPRDRTHSNSPLHF
abundance: -; len: 17; v_gene: TRBV4-1; d_gene: -; j_gene: TRBJ2-3; CDR3nt: TGCGCCAGCAGCCAAGATCCTTGGGGCATTAGGGCAGATACGCAGTATTTT; CDR3aa: CASSQDPWGIRADTQYF
abundance: -; len: 17; v_gene: TRBV18; d_gene: -; j_gene: TRBJ1-5; CDR3nt: TGTGCCAGCTCACCTCCCTCGGGGGGGGGAGCGACTCAGCCCCAGCATTTT; CDR3aa: CASSPPSGGGATQPQHF
abundance: -; len: 15; v_gene: TRBV21-1; d_gene: -; j_gene: TRBJ1-1; CDR3nt: TGTGCCAGCAGCCCCCACACAGGGGGCTACGAAGGAGCTTTCTTT; CDR3aa: CASSPHTGGYEGAFF
abundance: -; len: 15; v_gene: TRBV6-5; d_gene: TRBD1; j_gene: TRBJ1-5; CDR3nt: TGTGCCTCATCTTTTGGACAGGCCCCCAATCAGCCCCAGCATTTT; CDR3aa: CASSFGQAPNQPQHF
abundance: -; len: 14; v_gene: TRBV27; d_gene: -; j_gene: TRBJ1-2; CDR3nt: TGTGCCAGCAGCCCCCGGGGGGGCCCTGGGGGCTACACCTTC; CDR3aa: CASSPRGGPGGYTF
abundance: -; len: 14; v_gene: TRBV6-5; d_gene: -; j_gene: TRBJ1-2; CDR3nt: TGTGCCAGCAGGTTCGACGGAGCATCTTATGGCTACACCTTC; CDR3aa: CASRFDGASYGYTF
abundance: -; len: 14; v_gene: TRBV27; d_gene: -; j_gene: TRBJ1-4; CDR3nt: TGTGCCAGCAGTTTATCGGGGCTAGACGAAAAACTGTTTTTT; CDR3aa: CASSLSGLDEKLFF